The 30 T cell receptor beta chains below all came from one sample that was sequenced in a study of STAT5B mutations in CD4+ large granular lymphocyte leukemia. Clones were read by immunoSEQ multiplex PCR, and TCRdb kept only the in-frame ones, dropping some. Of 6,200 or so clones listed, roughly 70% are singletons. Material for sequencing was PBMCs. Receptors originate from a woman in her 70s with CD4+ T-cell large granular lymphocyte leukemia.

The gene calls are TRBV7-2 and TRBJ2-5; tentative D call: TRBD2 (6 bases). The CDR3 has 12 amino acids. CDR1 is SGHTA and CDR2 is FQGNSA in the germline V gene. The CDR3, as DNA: TGTAGTCCATGGACGGGGGTGGAGACCCAGTACTTC. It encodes CSPWTGVETQYF.

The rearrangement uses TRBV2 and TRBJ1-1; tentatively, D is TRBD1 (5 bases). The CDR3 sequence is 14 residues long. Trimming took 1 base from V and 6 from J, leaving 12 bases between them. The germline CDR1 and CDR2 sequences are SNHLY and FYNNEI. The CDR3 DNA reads TGTGCCAGCAGTGAAGAAAGGTGGGGCGCTGAAGCTTTCTTT. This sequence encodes CASSEERWGAEAFF.

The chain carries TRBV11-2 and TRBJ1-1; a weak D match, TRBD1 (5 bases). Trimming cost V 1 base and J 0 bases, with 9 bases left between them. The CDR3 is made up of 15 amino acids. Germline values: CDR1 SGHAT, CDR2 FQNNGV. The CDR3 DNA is TGTGCCAGCAGCTTAGGCAGGGTCATGAACACTGAAGCTTTCTTT. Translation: CASSLGRVMNTEAFF.

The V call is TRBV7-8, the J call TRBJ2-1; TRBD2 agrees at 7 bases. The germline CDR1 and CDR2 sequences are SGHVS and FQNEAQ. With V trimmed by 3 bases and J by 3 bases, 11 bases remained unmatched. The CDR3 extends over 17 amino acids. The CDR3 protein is CASSLWGGRDGYNEQFF. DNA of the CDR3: TGTGCCAGCAGCTTGTGGGGGGGAAGGGATGGCTACAATGAGCAGTTCTTC.

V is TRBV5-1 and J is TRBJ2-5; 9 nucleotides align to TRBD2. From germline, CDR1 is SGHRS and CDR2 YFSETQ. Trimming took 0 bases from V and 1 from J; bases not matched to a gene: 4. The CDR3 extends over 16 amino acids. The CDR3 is CASSLAVAGAQETQYF. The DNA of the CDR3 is TGCGCCAGCAGCTTGGCCGTAGCGGGAGCCCAAGAGACCCAGTACTTC.

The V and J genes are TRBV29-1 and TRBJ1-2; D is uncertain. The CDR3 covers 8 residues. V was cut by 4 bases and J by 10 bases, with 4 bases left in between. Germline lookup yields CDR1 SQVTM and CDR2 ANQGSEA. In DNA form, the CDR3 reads TGCAGCGTTGGATCCTACACCTTC. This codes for CSVGSYTF.

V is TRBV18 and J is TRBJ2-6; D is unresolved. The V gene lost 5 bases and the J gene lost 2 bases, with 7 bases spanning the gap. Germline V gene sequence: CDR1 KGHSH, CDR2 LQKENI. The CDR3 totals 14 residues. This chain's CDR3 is CASSGVAGANVLTF. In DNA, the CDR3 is TGTGCCAGCTCAGGGGTGGCTGGGGCCAACGTCCTGACTTTC.

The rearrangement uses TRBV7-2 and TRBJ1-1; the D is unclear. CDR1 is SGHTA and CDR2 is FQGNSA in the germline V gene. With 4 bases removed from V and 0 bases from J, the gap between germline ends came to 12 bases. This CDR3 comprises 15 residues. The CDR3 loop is CASSSYGPMNTEAFF. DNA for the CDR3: TGTGCCAGCAGCTCGTACGGCCCAATGAACACTGAAGCTTTCTTT.

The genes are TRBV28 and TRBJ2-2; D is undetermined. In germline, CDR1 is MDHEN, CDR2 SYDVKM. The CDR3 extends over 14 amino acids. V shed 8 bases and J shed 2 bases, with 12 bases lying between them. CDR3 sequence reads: CASDRQPNTGELFF. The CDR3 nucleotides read TGTGCCAGCGACCGTCAGCCCAACACCGGGGAGCTGTTTTTT.

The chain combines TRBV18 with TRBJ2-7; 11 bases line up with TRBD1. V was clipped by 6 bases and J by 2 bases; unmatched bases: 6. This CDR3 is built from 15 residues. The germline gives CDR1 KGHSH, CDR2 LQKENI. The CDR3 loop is CASSPGTGGPYEQYF. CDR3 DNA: TGTGCCAGCTCTCCAGGGACAGGGGGACCCTACGAGCAGTACTTC.

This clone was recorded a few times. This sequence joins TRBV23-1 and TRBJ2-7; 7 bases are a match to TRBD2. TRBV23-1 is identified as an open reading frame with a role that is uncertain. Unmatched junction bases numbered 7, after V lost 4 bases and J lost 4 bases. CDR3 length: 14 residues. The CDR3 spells CASSPPRELYEQYF. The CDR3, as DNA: TGCGCCAGCAGTCCTCCGCGGGAGTTGTACGAGCAGTACTTC.

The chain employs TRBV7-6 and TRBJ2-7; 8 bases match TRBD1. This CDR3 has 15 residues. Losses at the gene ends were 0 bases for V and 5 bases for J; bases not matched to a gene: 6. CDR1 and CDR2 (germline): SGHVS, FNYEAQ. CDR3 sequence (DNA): TGTGCCAGCAGCTTAGCGCAGGGGGCGCGTCACGAGCAGTACTTC. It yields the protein CASSLAQGARHEQYF.

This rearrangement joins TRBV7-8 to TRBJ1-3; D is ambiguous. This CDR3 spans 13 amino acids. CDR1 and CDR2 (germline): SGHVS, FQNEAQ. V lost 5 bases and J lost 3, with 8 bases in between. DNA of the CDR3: TGTGCCAGCAGCCAGATCCGTGGAAACACCATATATTTT. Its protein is CASSQIRGNTIYF. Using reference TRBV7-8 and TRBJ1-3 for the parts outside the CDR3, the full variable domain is GAGVSQSPRYKVAKRGQDVALRCDPISGHVSLFWYQQALGQGPEFLTYFQNEAQLDKSGLPSDRFFAERPEGSVSTLKIQRTQQEDSAVYLCASSQIRGNTIYFGEGSWLTVV.

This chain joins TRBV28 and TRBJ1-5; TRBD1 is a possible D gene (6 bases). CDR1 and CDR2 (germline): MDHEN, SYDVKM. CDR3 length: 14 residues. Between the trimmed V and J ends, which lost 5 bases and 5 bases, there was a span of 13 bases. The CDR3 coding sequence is TGTGCCAGCAGTCTATACAGGGCTGATCAGCCCCAGCATTTT. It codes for CASSLYRADQPQHF.

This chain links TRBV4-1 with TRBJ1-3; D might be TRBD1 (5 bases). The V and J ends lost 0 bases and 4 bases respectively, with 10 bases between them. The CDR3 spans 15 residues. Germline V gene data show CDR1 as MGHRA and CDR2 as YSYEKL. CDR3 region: CASSQDPGRGNTIYF. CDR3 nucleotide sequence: TGCGCCAGCAGCCAAGACCCAGGGCGGGGAAACACCATATATTTT.

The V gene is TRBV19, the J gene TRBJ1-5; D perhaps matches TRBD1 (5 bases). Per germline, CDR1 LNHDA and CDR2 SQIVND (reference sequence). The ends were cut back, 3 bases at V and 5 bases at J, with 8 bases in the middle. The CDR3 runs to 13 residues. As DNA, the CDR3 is TGTGCCAGTAGTATCGGCAGGGATCAGCCCCAGCATTTT. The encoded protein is CASSIGRDQPQHF.

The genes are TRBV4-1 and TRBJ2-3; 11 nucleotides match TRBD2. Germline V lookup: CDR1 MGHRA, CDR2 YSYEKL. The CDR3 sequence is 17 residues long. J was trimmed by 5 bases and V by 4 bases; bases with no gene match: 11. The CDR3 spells CASSPTHSGGAEDTQYF. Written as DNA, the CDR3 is TGCGCCAGCAGCCCTACCCATAGCGGGGGGGCCGAAGATACGCAGTATTTT.

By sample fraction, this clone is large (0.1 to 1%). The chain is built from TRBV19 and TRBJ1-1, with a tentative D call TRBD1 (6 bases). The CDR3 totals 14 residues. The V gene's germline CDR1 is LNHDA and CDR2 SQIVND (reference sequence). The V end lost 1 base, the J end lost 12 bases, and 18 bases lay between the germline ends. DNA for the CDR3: TGTGCCAGTAGTATAGCGGCAGGGGCTACGGGAACTTTCTTT. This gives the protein CASSIAAGATGTFF.

The chain's CDR3 is CASKERGVRETQYF. CDR3 DNA: TGTGCCAGCAAAGAGCGGGGGGTCAGGGAGACCCAGTACTTC. V usage is TRBV7-2 and J usage is TRBJ2-5, with TRBD2 identical over 9 bases. Germline V gene data show CDR1 as SGHTA and CDR2 as FQGNSA. The ends lost 7 bases at V and 5 bases at J; junction bases unmatched: 8. CDR3 length: 14 amino acids.

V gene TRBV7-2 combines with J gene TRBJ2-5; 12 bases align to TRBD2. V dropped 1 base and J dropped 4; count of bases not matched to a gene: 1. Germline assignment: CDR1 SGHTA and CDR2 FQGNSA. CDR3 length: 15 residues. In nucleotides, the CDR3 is TGTGCCAGCAGCTTAGTACTAGCGGGGGGAGAGACCCAGTACTTC. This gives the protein CASSLVLAGGETQYF.

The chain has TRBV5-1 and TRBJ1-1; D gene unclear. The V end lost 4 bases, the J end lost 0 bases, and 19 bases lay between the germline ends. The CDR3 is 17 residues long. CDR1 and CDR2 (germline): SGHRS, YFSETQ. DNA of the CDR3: TGCGCCAGCAGCCCGGAGAACAGTAGGTACCTGAACACTGAAGCTTTCTTT. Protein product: CASSPENSRYLNTEAFF.

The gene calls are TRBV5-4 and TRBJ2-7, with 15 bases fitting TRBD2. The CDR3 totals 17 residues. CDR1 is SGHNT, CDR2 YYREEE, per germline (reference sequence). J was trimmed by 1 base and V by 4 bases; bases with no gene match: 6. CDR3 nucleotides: TGTGCCAGCAGCAAGGGACTAGCGGGGGGCGGGTCCTACGAGCAGTACTTC. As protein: CASSKGLAGGGSYEQYF. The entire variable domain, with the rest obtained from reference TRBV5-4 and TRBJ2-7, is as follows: ETGVTQSPTHLIKTRGQQVTLRCSSQSGHNTVSWYQQALGQGPQFIFQYYREEENGRGNFPPRFSGLQFPNYSSELNVNALELDDSALYLCASSKGLAGGGSYEQYFGPGTRLTVT.

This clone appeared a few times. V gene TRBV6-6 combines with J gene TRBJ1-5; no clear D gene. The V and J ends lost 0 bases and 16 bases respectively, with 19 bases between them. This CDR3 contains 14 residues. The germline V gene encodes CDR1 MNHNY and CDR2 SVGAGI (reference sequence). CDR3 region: CASSYSGQFISRHF. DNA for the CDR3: TGTGCCAGCAGTTACTCTGGGCAGTTTATCTCGAGACATTTT.

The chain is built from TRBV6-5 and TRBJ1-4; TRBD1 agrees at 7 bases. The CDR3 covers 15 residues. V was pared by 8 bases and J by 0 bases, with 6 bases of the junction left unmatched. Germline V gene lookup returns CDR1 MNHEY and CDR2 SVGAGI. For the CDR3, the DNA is TGTGCCAGCTCGGGACAGCTTGCAACTAATGAAAAACTGTTTTTT. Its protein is CASSGQLATNEKLFF.

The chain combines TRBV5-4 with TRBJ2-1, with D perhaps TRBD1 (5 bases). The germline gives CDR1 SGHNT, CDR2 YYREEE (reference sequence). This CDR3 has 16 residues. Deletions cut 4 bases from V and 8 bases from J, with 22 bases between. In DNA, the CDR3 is TGTGCCAGCAGCCCCGTAAGGGGTTTTGGTGGCGATGAGCAGTTCTTC. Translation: CASSPVRGFGGDEQFF.

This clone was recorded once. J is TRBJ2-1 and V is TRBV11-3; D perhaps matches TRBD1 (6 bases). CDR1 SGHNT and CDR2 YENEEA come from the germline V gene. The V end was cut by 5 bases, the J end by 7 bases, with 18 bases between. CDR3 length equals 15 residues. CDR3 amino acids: CASSPLKGVVNEQFF. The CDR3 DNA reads TGTGCCAGCAGCCCCCTGAAGGGGGTAGTAAATGAGCAGTTCTTC.

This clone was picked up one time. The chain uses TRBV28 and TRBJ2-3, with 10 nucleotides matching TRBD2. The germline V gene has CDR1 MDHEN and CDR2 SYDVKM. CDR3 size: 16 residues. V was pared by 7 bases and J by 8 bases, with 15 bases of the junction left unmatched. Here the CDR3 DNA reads TGTGCCAGCACGATAAGCGGGGGGGCCGAGGGCGTTACGCAGTATTTT. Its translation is CASTISGGAEGVTQYF. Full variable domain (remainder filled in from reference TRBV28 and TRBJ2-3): DVKVTQSSRYLVKRTGEKVFLECVQDMDHENMFWYRQDPGLGLRLIYFSYDVKMKEKGDIPEGYSVSREKKERFSLILESASTNQTSMYLCASTISGGAEGVTQYFGPGTRLTVL.

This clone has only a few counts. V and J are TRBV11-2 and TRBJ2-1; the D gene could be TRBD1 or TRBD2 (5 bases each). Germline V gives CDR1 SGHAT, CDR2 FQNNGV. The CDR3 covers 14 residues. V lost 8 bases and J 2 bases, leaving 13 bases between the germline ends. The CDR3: CASRGVGTYNEQFF. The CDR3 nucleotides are TGTGCCAGCCGAGGGGTGGGAACCTACAATGAGCAGTTCTTC.

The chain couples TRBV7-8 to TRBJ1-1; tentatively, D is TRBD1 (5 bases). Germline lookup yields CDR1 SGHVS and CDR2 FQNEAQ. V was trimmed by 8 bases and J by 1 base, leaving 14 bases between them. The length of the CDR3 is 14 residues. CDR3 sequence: CASGGKVWNTEAFF. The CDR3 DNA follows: TGTGCCAGCGGGGGGAAGGTGTGGAACACTGAAGCTTTCTTT.

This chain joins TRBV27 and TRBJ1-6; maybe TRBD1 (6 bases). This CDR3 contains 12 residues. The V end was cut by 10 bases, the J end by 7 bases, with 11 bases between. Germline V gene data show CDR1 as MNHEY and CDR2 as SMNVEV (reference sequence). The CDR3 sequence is CATRGGNSPLHF. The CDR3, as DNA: TGTGCCACCCGGGGGGGCAATTCACCCCTCCACTTT.